This T cell receptor (beta chain) comes out of a study of pediatric ulcerative colitis. The blood sample was taken during the colonoscopy visit. The data were produced by immunoSEQ multiplex PCR, yet TCRdb's version contains in-frame clones alone and is incomplete. Altogether 55,000 to 65,000 clones are present, about three quarters being singletons, with the ten largest covering around 5%. The V end lost 2 bases, the J end lost 7 bases, and 15 bases lay between the germline ends. CDR1 and CDR2 from the germline V gene are MNHEY and SVGAGI. The CDR3 runs to 14 residues. Only one count was recorded for this clone.

The rearrangement joins TRBV6-5 to TRBJ2-7; D gene ambiguous. The receptor's source is a boy under 18 with moderate ulcerative colitis. Sequencing was carried out using blood. The CDR3 sequence is CASSYGFQSFEQYF. The CDR3 DNA sequence: TGTGCCAGCAGTTACGGTTTTCAGTCTTTTGAGCAGTACTTC.